This paragraph covers one T cell receptor (beta chain) sequence. Its antigen is unknown. This PCR relied on a set of 60 Vbeta primers and 13 Jbeta primers. The protocol was immunoSEQ multiplex PCR, while the TCRdb copy is restricted to in-frame clones and leaves out a portion. The data hold 150,000 to 200,000 clones, with over 70% observed a single time. This entry is derived from a study of cytomegalovirus exposure and HLA in healthy donors. Regarding the study as a whole: While the bulk of TCR sequences proved rare, some public TCRs turned up in many donors. A few CMV-associated chains were confirmed in vitro to be specific for CMV antigens. There were some V segments, including TRBV6-2 and TRBV6-3, excluded as indistinguishable. According to an earlier analysis, most TCR beta V segments yielded productive rearrangements about 87% or about 30% of the time.

After removal of 2 bases from V and 2 bases from J, the junction contained 4 bases not matched to a gene. The CDR3 totals 15 residues. Per germline, CDR1 SGHVS and CDR2 FQNEAQ. The sample comprised PBMCs. The receptor comes from a woman aged 60-75 years in good health and CMV-seropositive. The chain couples TRBV7-8 to TRBJ2-7, with TRBD1 matching over 9 bases. CDR3 bases: TGTGCCAGCAGCTTATCGGGACAGGGAGCCTACGAGCAGTACTTC. Protein sequence: CASSLSGQGAYEQYF. Based on the CDR3 plus reference TRBV7-8 and TRBJ2-7, the full variable domain is GAGVSQSPRYKVAKRGQDVALRCDPISGHVSLFWYQQALGQGPEFLTYFQNEAQLDKSGLPSDRFFAERPEGSVSTLKIQRTQQEDSAVYLCASSLSGQGAYEQYFGPGTRLTVT.